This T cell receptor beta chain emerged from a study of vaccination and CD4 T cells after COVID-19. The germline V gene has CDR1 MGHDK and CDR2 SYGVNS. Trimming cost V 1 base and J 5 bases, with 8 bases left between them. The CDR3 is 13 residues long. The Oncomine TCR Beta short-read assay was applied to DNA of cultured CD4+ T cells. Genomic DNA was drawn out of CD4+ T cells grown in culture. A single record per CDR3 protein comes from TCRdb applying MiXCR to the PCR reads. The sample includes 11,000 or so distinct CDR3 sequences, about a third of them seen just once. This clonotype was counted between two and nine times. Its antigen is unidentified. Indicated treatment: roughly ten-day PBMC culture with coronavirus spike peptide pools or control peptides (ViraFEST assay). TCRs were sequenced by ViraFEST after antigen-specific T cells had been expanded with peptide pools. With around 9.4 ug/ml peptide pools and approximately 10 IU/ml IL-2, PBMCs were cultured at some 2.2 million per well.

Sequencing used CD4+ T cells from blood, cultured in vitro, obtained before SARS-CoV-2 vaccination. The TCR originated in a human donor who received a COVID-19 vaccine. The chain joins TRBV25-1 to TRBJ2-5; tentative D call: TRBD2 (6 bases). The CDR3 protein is CASSEWGVETQYF. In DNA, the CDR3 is TGTGCCAGCAGTGAATGGGGGGTGGAGACCCAGTACTTC. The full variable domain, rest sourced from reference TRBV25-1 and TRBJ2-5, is EADIYQTPRYLVIGTGKKITLECSQTMGHDKMYWYQQDPGMELHLIHYSYGVNSTEKGDLSSESTVSRIRTEHFPLTLESARPSHTSQYLCASSEWGVETQYFGPGTRLLVL.